These 2 T cell receptor beta chains originate from one sample sequenced in a study of radiotherapy plus CTLA-4 blockade in lung cancer. The table came from immunoSEQ multiplex PCR; TCRdb's copy has only in-frame clones and leaves some out. Seen here are roughly 120,000 clones, 78% observed once, and the top ten hold roughly 5%. This specimen consisted of peripheral blood, obtained from a patient treated with radiotherapy plus ipilimumab. All receptors derive from a human donor with non-small cell lung cancer who had a partial response to radiotherapy plus ipilimumab.

The chain recombines TRBV7-2 with TRBJ1-2; 10 bases map to TRBD1. Germline loops: CDR1 SGHTA, CDR2 FQGNSA. Trimming took 4 bases from V and 4 from J; bases not matched to a gene: 3. The CDR3 spans 14 residues. DNA for the CDR3: TGTGCCAGCAGCTCCGACAGGGGGCCCTATGGCTACACCTTC. Its protein product is CASSSDRGPYGYTF.

The rearrangement links TRBV27 to TRBJ2-2; weak D call: TRBD1 (6 bases). The CDR3 has 14 residues. The germline CDR1 and CDR2 sequences are MNHEY and SMNVEV (reference sequence). V lost 2 bases to trimming and J lost 6 bases, with 10 bases between them. CDR3 coding DNA: TGTGCCAGCAGTTTAAGCAGGGGACCCGGGGAGCTGTTTTTT. Protein product: CASSLSRGPGELFF.